The 14 T cell receptor beta chains below were found in one sample sequenced in a study of CD4+ T cells in melanoma. Generated by immunoSEQ multiplex PCR, the TCRdb table keeps only in-frame clones and is missing some. The sample lists 15,000 or so clones, roughly 66% occurring once. Sequences were obtained from cells from a culture (not recorded whether cultured in vitro). These receptors came from a human donor with melanoma.

V usage is TRBV4-1 and J usage is TRBJ2-1; TRBD1 aligns across 8 bases. Trimming at V came to 8 bases and at J to 6 bases, leaving 6 bases not matched to a gene. The CDR3 totals 13 residues. The germline V gene has CDR1 MGHRA and CDR2 YSYEKL. The CDR3 nucleotides are TGCGCCAGCGGACAGGACAGGGTCAATGAGCAGTTCTTC. This gives the protein CASGQDRVNEQFF.

This chain uses TRBV6-6 with TRBJ2-3, with D perhaps matching TRBD1 (7 bases). The CDR3 consists of 15 residues. Germline lookup yields CDR1 MNHNY and CDR2 SVGAGI (reference sequence). Trimming shortened V by 6 bases and J by 0 bases, and 13 bases separated the two germline ends. The CDR3 loop is CASRAQGTSTDTQYF. CDR3 in DNA: TGTGCCAGCAGAGCACAGGGGACTAGCACAGATACGCAGTATTTT.

V is TRBV7-6 and J is TRBJ1-2; possible D gene TRBD1, 5 bases. The CDR3 runs 14 residues. Trimming cost V 0 bases and J 6 bases, with 11 bases left between them. Germline values: CDR1 SGHVS, CDR2 FNYEAQ. As DNA, the CDR3 is TGTGCCAGCAGCTTAGCTGAGGGGACGGATGGCTACACCTTC. This gives the protein CASSLAEGTDGYTF.

This clone was observed a handful of times. This chain links TRBV11-3 with TRBJ2-3, with 7 bases identical to TRBD2. After removal of 5 bases from V and 4 bases from J, the junction contained 0 bases not matched to a gene. CDR1 is SGHNT, CDR2 YENEEA, per germline. The length of the CDR3 is 12 residues. CDR3 residues: CASSAGADTQYF. CDR3 in DNA: TGTGCCAGCAGCGCGGGAGCAGATACGCAGTATTTT. Together with reference TRBV11-3 and TRBJ2-3, the CDR3 gives the full variable domain: EAGVVQSPRYKIIEKKQPVAFWCNPISGHNTLYWYLQNLGQGPELLIRYENEEAVDDSQLPKDRFSAERLKGVDSTLKIQPAELGDSAVYLCASSAGADTQYFGPGTRLTVL.

The rearrangement joins TRBV6-1 to TRBJ1-4; 7 nucleotides align to TRBD1. The CDR3 spans 14 residues. In germline, CDR1 is MNHNS, CDR2 SASEGT. V lost 5 bases, J lost 6 bases, and 6 bases stayed unmatched. The CDR3 protein is CASSRQGRDEKLFF. The CDR3 region has the DNA TGTGCCAGCAGTAGACAGGGTAGGGATGAAAAACTGTTTTTT.

By its share, this clone is medium-sized. The rearrangement uses TRBV5-1 and TRBJ1-1, with D unclear. Germline-derived CDR1 and CDR2 are SGHRS and YFSETQ. The CDR3 covers 14 residues. V lost 9 bases to trimming and J lost 1 base, with 16 bases between them. The CDR3, as DNA: TGCGCCACCAGGACCCATACAGCGAACACTGAAGCTTTCTTT. Protein: CATRTHTANTEAFF.

This sequence joins TRBV9 and TRBJ2-2, with 10 bases fitting TRBD1. The germline gives CDR1 SGDLS, CDR2 YYNGEE. V dropped 1 base and J dropped 7; count of bases not matched to a gene: 13. The CDR3 is 18 amino acids. The CDR3 region has the DNA TGTGCCAGCAGCGTACCGGAGTCGTTTGGGACAGGGGTCGGGGAGCTGTTTTTT. Its translation: CASSVPESFGTGVGELFF.

This chain links TRBV5-1 with TRBJ1-1; maybe TRBD1 (5 bases). Trimming stripped 1 base from V and 11 bases from J, with 15 bases between. CDR3 length equals 13 residues. Per the germline V gene, CDR1 is SGHRS and CDR2 is YFSETQ. The CDR3 protein is CASSLWQGERAFF. Written as DNA, the CDR3 is TGCGCCAGCAGCTTGTGGCAGGGAGAGCGGGCTTTCTTT.

The chain has TRBV5-4 and TRBJ2-5; 7 bases map to TRBD2. The CDR3 runs to 15 residues. Germline assignment: CDR1 SGHNT and CDR2 YYREEE (reference sequence). V lost 2 bases to trimming and J lost 1 base; unmatched junction nucleotides: 5. CDR3 in amino acids: CASSFSRGTQETQYF. In DNA, the CDR3 is TGTGCCAGCAGCTTCTCGCGGGGGACCCAAGAGACCCAGTACTTC.

In its sample, this clone is medium-sized. This chain links TRBV30 with TRBJ1-2; D call uncertain. This CDR3 is 11 amino acids long. Trimming stripped 7 bases from V and 8 bases from J, with 14 bases between. Germline values: CDR1 GTSNPN, CDR2 SVGIG (reference sequence). The DNA of the CDR3 is TGTGCCTCCTCGATTGGAAGGGGCTACACCTTC. As protein: CASSIGRGYTF. Combining the CDR3 with reference TRBV30 and TRBJ1-2 gives the whole variable domain SQTIHQWPATLVQPVGSPLSLECTVEGTSNPNLYWYRQAAGRGLQLLFYSVGIGQISSEVPQNLSASRPQDRQFILSSKKLLLSDSGFYLCASSIGRGYTFGSGTRLTVV.

This clone was counted only a few times. This chain links TRBV7-9 with TRBJ2-5; the match to TRBD2 covers 8 bases. CDR1 is SEHNR, CDR2 FQNEAQ, per germline (reference sequence). The V segment lost 5 bases and the J segment 1 base; nucleotides outside the gene matches: 6. The CDR3 length is 15 residues. CDR3 residues: CASSARGGLQETQYF. The CDR3 DNA reads TGTGCCAGCAGCGCACGGGGGGGCCTCCAAGAGACCCAGTACTTC. The variable domain in full, completed from reference TRBV7-9 and TRBJ2-5, reads DTGVSQNPRHKITKRGQNVTFRCDPISEHNRLYWYRQTLGQGPEFLTYFQNEAQLEKSRLLSDRFSAERPKGSFSTLEIQRTEQGDSAMYLCASSARGGLQETQYFGPGTRLLVL.

This clone has a handful of counts. The rearrangement joins TRBV10-3 to TRBJ1-1, with unresolved D. Trimming took off 3 bases at V and 10 bases at J, with 9 bases between the two ends. Germline assignment: CDR1 ENHRY and CDR2 SYGVKD. The CDR3 consists of 11 residues. CDR3: CAISEGAGAFF. The CDR3 DNA reads as TGTGCCATCAGTGAAGGAGCAGGAGCTTTCTTT.

J is TRBJ2-2 and V is TRBV11-2; D tentatively reads TRBD1 or TRBD2 (7 bases each). CDR1 is SGHAT, CDR2 FQNNGV, per germline. V was shortened by 4 bases and J by 4 bases, with 13 bases between the two germline ends. This CDR3 contains 15 residues. This CDR3 reads CASSSRGGRTGELFF. Here the CDR3 DNA reads TGTGCCAGCAGCTCCAGGGGGGGCCGCACCGGGGAGCTGTTTTTT. Drawing the rest from reference TRBV11-2 and TRBJ2-2, the complete variable domain is EAGVAQSPRYKIIEKRQSVAFWCNPISGHATLYWYQQILGQGPKLLIQFQNNGVVDDSQLPKDRFSAERLKGVDSTLKIQPAKLEDSAVYLCASSSRGGRTGELFFGEGSRLTVL.

The chain uses TRBV6-6 and TRBJ2-7; the match to TRBD1 covers 7 bases. After removal of 9 bases from V and 5 bases from J, the junction contained 13 bases not matched to a gene. Germline lookup yields CDR1 MNHNY and CDR2 SVGAGI (reference sequence). The CDR3 is made up of 14 amino acids. The CDR3 sequence: CASRLTTGNHEQYF. CDR3 bases: TGTGCCAGTCGCCTAACGACAGGGAACCACGAGCAGTACTTC.